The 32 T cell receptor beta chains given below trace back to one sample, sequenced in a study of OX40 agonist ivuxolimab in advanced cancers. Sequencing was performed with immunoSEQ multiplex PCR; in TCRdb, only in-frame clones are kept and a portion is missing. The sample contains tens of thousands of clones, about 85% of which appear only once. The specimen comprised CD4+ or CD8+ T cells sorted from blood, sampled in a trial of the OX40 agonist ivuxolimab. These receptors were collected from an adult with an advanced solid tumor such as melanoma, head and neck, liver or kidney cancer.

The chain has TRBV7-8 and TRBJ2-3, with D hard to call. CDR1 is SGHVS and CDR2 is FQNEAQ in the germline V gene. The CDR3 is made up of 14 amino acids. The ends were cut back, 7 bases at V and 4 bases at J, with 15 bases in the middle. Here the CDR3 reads CASIGPLDPDTQYF. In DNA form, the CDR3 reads TGTGCCAGCATCGGCCCCCTAGATCCAGATACGCAGTATTTT. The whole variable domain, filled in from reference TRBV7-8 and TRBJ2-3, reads GAGVSQSPRYKVAKRGQDVALRCDPISGHVSLFWYQQALGQGPEFLTYFQNEAQLDKSGLPSDRFFAERPEGSVSTLKIQRTQQEDSAVYLCASIGPLDPDTQYFGPGTRLTVL.

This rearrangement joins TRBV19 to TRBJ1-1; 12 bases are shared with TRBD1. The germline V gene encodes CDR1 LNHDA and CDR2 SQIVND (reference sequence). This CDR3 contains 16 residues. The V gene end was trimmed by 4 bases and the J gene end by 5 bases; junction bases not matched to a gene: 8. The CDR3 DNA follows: TGTGCCAGTAGTACCCGGGACAGGGGGCATAGGACTGAAGCTTTCTTT. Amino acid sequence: CASSTRDRGHRTEAFF.

The DNA of the CDR3 is TGTGCCGGTAACAACCCCCAGGGGACCTATGGCTACACCTTC. This gives the protein CAGNNPQGTYGYTF. This chain uses TRBV2 with TRBJ1-2, with D possibly TRBD1 on 6 matching bases. Germline V lookup: CDR1 SNHLY, CDR2 FYNNEI. Trimming stripped 11 bases from V and 4 bases from J, with 20 bases between. The CDR3 sequence is 14 residues long.

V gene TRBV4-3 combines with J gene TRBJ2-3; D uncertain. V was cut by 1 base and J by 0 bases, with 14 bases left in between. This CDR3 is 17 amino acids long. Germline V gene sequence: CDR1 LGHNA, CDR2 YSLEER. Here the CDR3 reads CASSQAPWTVSTDTQYF. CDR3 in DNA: TGCGCCAGCAGCCAAGCCCCTTGGACGGTGAGCACAGATACGCAGTATTTT.

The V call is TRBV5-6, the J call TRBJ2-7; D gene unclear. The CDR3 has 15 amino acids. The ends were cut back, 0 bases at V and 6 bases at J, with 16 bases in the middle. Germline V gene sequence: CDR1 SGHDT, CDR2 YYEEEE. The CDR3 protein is CASSLDPSAQSEQYF. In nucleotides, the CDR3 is TGTGCCAGCAGCTTGGATCCGTCCGCACAATCCGAGCAGTACTTC.

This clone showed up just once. CDR3 amino acids: CASSQALGTNPHNEQFF. The CDR3 nucleotides are TGCGCCAGCAGCCAAGCCCTAGGGACTAATCCCCACAATGAGCAGTTCTTC. The chain recombines TRBV4-3 with TRBJ2-1; 7 nucleotides match TRBD2. Germline V gene sequence: CDR1 LGHNA, CDR2 YSLEER. The J segment lost 5 bases and the V segment lost 1 base, leaving 11 bases of the junction unmatched. This CDR3 is 17 amino acids long.

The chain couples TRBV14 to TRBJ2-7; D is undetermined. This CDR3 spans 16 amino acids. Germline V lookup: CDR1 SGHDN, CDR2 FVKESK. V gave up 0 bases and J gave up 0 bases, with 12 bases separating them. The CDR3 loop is CASSQDLAESSYEQYF. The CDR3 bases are TGTGCCAGCAGCCAAGATCTGGCGGAAAGCTCCTACGAGCAGTACTTC.

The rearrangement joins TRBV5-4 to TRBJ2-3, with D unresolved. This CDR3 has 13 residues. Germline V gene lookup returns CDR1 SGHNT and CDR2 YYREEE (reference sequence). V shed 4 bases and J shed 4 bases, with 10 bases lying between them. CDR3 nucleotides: TGTGCCAGCAGCCCGCGCCTGGCAGATACGCAGTATTTT. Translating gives CASSPRLADTQYF. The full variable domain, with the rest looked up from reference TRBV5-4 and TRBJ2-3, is ETGVTQSPTHLIKTRGQQVTLRCSSQSGHNTVSWYQQALGQGPQFIFQYYREEENGRGNFPPRFSGLQFPNYSSELNVNALELDDSALYLCASSPRLADTQYFGPGTRLTVL.

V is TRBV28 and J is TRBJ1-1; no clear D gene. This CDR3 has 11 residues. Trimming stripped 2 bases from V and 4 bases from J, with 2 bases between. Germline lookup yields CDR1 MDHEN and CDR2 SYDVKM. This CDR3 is CASSLSTEAFF. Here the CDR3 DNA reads TGTGCCAGCAGTTTAAGCACTGAAGCTTTCTTT.

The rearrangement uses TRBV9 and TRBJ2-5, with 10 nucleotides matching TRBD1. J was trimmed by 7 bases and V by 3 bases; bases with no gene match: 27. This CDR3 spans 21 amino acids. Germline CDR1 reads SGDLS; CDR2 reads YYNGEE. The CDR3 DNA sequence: TGTGCCAGCAGCGACACAAAACCCGGACAGGGGGACGTAGGTGGAGATCGGACCCAGTACTTC. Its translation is CASSDTKPGQGDVGGDRTQYF. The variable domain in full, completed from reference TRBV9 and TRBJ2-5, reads DSGVTQTPKHLITATGQRVTLRCSPRSGDLSVYWYQQSLDQGLQFLIQYYNGEERAKGNILERFSAQQFPDLHSELNLSSLELGDSALYFCASSDTKPGQGDVGGDRTQYFGPGTRLLVL.

The DNA for the CDR3 is TGTGCCAGCAGTGATCAAGGGTGGAGGGGAAACACCATATATTTT. Amino acid sequence: CASSDQGWRGNTIYF. The rearrangement uses TRBV6-6 and TRBJ1-3, with no clear D. CDR1 is MNHNY and CDR2 is SVGAGI in the germline V gene (reference sequence). Trimming removed 5 bases at V and 4 bases at J, with 15 bases between. This CDR3 contains 15 residues.

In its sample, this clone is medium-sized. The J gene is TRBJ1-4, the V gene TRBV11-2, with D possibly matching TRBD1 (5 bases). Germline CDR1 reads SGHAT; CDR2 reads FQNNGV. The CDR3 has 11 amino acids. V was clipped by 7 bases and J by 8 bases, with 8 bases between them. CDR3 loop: CASTGEEKLFF. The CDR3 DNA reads TGTGCCAGCACGGGGGAAGAAAAACTGTTTTTT.

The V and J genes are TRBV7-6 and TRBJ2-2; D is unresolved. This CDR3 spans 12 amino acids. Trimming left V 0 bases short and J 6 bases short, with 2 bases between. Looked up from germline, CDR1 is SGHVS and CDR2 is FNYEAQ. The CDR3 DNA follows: TGTGCCAGCAGCTTAGCGTCCGGGGAGCTGTTTTTT. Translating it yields CASSLASGELFF. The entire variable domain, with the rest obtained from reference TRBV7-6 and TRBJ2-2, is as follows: GAGVSQSPRYKVTKRGQDVALRCDPISGHVSLYWYRQALGQGPEFLTYFNYEAQQDKSGLPNDRFSAERPEGSISTLTIQRTEQRDSAMYRCASSLASGELFFGEGSRLTVL.

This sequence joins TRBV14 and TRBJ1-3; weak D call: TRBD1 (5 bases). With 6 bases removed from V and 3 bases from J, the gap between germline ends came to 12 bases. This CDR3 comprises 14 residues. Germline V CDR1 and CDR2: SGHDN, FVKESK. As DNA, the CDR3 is TGTGCCAGCAGTAATGCAGGGCTTGGAAACACCATATATTTT. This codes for CASSNAGLGNTIYF.

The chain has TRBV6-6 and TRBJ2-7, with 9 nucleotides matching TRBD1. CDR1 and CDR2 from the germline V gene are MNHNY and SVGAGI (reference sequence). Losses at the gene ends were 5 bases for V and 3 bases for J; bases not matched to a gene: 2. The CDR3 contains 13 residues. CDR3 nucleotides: TGTGCCAGCAGTGACAGGGGGAACTACGAGCAGTACTTC. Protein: CASSDRGNYEQYF.

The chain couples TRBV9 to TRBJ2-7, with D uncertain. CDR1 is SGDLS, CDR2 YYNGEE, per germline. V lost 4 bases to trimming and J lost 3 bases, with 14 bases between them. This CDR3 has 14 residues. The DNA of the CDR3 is TGTGCCAGCAGCCCTCGGACGGACGGCTACGAGCAGTACTTC. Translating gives CASSPRTDGYEQYF.

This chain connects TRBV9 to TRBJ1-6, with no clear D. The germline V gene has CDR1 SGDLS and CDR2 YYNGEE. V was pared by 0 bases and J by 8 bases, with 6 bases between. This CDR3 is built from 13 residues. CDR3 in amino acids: CASSVEGHSPLHF. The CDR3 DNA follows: TGTGCCAGCAGCGTAGAGGGTCATTCACCCCTCCACTTT.

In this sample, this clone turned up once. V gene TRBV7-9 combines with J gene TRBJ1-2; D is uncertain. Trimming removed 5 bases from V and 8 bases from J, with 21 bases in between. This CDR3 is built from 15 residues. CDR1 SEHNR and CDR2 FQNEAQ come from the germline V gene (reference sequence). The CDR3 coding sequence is TGTGCCAGCAGCCCTCCCTCATCAGTCCGGCAGGGCTACACCTTC. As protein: CASSPPSSVRQGYTF.

The CDR3 reads CASSFYGGLVITEAFF. The CDR3 region has the DNA TGTGCCAGCAGCTTCTACGGGGGGCTGGTGATCACTGAAGCTTTCTTT. This sequence joins TRBV13 and TRBJ1-1; possibly TRBD1 for D (6 bases). V gave up 3 bases and J gave up 4 bases, with 18 bases separating them. The CDR3 covers 16 residues. CDR1 is PRHDT, CDR2 FYEKMQ, per germline (reference sequence).

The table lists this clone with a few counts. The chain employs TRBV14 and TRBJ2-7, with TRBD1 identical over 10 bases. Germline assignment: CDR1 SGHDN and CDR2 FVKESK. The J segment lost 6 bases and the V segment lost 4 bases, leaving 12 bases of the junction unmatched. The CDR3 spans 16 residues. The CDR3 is CASSLLRDRGRGEQYF. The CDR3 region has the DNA TGTGCCAGCAGCCTTCTTCGGGACAGGGGACGGGGCGAGCAGTACTTC.

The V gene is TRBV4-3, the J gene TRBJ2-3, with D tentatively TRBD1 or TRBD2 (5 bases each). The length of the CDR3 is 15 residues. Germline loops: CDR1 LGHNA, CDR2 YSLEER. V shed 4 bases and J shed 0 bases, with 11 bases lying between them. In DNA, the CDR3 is TGCGCCAGCAGCCTCGGGACGGCTAGCACAGATACGCAGTATTTT. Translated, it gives CASSLGTASTDTQYF.

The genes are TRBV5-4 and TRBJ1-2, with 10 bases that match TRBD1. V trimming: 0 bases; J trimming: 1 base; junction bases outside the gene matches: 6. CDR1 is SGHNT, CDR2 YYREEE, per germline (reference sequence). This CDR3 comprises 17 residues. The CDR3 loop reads CASSLEGQGPLNYGYTF. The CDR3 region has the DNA TGTGCCAGCAGCTTGGAGGGACAGGGGCCCCTTAACTATGGCTACACCTTC.

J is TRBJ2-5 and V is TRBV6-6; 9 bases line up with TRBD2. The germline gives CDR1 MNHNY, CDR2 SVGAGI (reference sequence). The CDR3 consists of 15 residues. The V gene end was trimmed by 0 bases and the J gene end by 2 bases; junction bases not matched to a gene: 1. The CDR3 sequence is CASSYSAGGQETQYF. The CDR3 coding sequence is TGTGCCAGCAGTTACTCGGCGGGGGGGCAAGAGACCCAGTACTTC.

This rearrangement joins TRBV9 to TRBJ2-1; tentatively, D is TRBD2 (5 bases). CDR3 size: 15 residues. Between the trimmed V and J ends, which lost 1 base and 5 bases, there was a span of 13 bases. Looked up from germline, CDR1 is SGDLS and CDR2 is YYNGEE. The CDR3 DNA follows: TGTGCCAGCAGCGTATTCGGGAACCTTAACAATGAGCAGTTCTTC. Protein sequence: CASSVFGNLNNEQFF.

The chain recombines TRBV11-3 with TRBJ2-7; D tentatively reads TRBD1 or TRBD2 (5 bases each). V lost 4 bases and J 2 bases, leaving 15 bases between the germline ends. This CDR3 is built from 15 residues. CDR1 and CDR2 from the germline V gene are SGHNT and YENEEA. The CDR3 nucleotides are TGTGCCAGCAGCTCCGGCGAGGGGAACCCCTACGAGCAGTACTTC. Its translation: CASSSGEGNPYEQYF.

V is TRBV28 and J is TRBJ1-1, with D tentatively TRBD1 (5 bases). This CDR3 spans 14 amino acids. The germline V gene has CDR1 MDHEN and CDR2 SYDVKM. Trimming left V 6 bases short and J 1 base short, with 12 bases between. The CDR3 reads CASSPSGGNTEAFF. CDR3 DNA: TGTGCCAGCAGCCCATCCGGGGGGAACACTGAAGCTTTCTTT.

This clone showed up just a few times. CDR3 in amino acids: CASSQPGSLYGYTF. For the CDR3, the DNA is TGCGCCAGCAGCCAACCCGGATCGCTCTATGGCTACACCTTC. The chain employs TRBV4-1 and TRBJ1-2; D remains unclear. The V and J ends lost 2 bases and 4 bases respectively, with 11 bases between them. CDR3 length: 14 amino acids. CDR1 is MGHRA and CDR2 is YSYEKL in the germline V gene.

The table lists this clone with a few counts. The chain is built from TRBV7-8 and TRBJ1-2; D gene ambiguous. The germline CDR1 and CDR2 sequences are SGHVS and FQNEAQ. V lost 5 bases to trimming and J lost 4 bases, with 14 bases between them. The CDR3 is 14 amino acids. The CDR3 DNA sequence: TGTGCCAGCAGCGCTTCGCCGGGGATCTATGGCTACACCTTC. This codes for CASSASPGIYGYTF.

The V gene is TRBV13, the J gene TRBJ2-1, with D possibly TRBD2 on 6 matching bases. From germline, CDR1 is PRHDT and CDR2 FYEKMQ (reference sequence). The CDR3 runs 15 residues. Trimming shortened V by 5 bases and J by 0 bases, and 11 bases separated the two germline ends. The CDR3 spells CASSGGTYSYNEQFF. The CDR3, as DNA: TGTGCCAGCAGCGGCGGGACTTACTCCTACAATGAGCAGTTCTTC.

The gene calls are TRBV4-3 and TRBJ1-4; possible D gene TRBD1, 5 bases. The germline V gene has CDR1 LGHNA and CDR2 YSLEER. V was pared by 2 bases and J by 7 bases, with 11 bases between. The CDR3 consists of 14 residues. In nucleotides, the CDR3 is TGCGCCAGCAGCCAAAGCAGGGTTGGTGAAAAACTGTTTTTT. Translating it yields CASSQSRVGEKLFF.

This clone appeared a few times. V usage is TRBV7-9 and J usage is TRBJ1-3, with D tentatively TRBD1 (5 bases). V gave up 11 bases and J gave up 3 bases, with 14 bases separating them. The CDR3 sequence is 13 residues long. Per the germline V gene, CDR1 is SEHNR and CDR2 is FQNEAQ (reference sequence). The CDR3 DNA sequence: TGTGCCGTTCCTGGGGCAGGTGGAAACACCATATATTTT. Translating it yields CAVPGAGGNTIYF.

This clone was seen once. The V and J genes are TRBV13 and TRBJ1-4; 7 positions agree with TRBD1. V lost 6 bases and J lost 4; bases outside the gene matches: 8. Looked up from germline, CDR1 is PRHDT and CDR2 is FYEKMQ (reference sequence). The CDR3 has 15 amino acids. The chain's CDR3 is CASSHTGQRNEKLFF. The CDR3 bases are TGTGCCAGCAGTCACACGGGACAGCGTAATGAAAAACTGTTTTTT.